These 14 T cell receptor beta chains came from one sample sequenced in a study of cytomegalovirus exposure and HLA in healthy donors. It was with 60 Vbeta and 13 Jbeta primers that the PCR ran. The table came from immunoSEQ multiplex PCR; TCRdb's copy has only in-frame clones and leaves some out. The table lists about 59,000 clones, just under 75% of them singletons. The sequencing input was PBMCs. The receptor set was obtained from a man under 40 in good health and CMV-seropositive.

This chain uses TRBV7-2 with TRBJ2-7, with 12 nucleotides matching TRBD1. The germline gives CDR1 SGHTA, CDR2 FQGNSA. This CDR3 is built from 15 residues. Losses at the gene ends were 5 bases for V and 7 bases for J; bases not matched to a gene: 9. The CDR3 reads CASSQTGTGGLEQYF. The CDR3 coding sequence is TGTGCCAGCAGCCAAACCGGGACAGGGGGCCTTGAGCAGTACTTC.

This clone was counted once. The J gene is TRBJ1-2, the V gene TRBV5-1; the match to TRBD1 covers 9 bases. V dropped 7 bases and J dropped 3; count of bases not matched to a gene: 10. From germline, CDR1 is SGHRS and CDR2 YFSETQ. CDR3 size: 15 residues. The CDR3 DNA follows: TGCGCCAGCTCGACAGGGGGTCTCCTTCACTATGGCTACACCTTC. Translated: CASSTGGLLHYGYTF.

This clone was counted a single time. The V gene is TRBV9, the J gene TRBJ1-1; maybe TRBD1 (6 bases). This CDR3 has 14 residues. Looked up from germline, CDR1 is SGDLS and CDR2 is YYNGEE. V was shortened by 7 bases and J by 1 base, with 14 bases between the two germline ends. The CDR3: CASGESGQNTEAFF. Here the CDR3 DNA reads TGTGCCAGCGGTGAGTCGGGACAGAACACTGAAGCTTTCTTT.

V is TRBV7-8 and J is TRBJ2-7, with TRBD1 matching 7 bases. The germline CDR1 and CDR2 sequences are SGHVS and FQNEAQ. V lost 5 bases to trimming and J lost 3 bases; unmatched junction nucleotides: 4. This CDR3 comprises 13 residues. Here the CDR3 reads CASSRQGDYEQYF. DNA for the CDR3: TGTGCCAGCAGCCGACAGGGTGACTACGAGCAGTACTTC.

The CDR3 bases are TGTGCAAGTCGCCCCGGCGTACAGGGGGCGCTGTACGAGCAGTACTTC. This sequence encodes CASRPGVQGALYEQYF. J is TRBJ2-7 and V is TRBV12-2; TRBD1, the table's D call, was not compared with the DNA. TRBV12-2 is listed as a pseudogene. This CDR3 is 16 amino acids long.

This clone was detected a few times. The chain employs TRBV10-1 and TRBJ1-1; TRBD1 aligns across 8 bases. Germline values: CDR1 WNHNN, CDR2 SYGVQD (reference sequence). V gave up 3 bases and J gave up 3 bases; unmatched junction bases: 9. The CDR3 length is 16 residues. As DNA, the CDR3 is TGCGCCAGCAGTGACGTTGGACAGGGCAGGGACACTGAAGCTTTCTTT. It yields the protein CASSDVGQGRDTEAFF.

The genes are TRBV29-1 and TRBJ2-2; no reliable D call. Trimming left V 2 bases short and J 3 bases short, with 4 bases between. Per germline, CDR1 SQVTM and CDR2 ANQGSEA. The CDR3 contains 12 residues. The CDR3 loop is CSVETDTGELFF. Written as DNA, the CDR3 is TGCAGCGTTGAAACGGACACCGGGGAGCTGTTTTTT.

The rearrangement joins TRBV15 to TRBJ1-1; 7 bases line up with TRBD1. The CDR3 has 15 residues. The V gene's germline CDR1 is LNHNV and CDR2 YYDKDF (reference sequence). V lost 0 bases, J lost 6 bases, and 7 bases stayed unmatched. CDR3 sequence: CATSRDGDRVAEAFF. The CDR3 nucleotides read TGTGCCACCAGCAGAGATGGCGACAGGGTGGCTGAAGCTTTCTTT. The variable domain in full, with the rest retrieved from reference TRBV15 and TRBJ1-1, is DAMVIQNPRYQVTQFGKPVTLSCSQTLNHNVMYWYQQKSSQAPKLLFHYYDKDFNNEADTPDNFQSRRPNTSFCFLDIRSPGLGDTAMYLCATSRDGDRVAEAFFGQGTRLTVV.

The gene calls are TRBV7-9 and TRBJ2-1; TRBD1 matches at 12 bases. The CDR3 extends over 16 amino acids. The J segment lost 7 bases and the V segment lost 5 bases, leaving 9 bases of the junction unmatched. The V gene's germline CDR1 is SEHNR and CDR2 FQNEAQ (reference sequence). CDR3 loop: CASSRRDRGQKNEQFF. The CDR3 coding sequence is TGTGCCAGCAGCCGAAGGGACAGGGGGCAGAAGAATGAGCAGTTCTTC.

The CDR3 loop reads CASSYSSPGSRGYTF. DNA of the CDR3: TGTGCCAGCAGTTACTCTTCCCCAGGCTCCCGGGGCTACACCTTC. This chain uses TRBV6-5 with TRBJ1-2; D is ambiguous. Trimming took 0 bases from V and 8 from J, leaving 16 bases between them. This CDR3 comprises 15 residues. Germline V CDR1 and CDR2: MNHEY, SVGAGI.

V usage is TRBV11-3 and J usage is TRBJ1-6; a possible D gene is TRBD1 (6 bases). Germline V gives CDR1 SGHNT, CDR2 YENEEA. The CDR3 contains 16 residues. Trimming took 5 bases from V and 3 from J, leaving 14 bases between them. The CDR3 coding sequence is TGTGCCAGCAGCCGTATCAGGGGCGTCTATAATTCACCCCTCCACTTT. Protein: CASSRIRGVYNSPLHF.

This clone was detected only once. The CDR3 DNA sequence: TGCAGCGTTGATAATCGGGGGGAACAAGAGACCCAGTACTTC. Protein product: CSVDNRGEQETQYF. The gene calls are TRBV29-1 and TRBJ2-5; 7 nucleotides match TRBD2. Germline CDR1 reads SQVTM; CDR2 reads ANQGSEA. V lost 3 bases to trimming and J lost 2 bases; unmatched junction nucleotides: 6. The CDR3 is 14 residues long.

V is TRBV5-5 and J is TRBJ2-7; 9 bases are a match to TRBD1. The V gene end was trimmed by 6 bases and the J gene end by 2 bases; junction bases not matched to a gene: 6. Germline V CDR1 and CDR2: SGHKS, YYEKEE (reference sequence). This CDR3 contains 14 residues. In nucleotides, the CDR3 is TGTGCCAGCACTCCCGACAGGGGGACCTACGAGCAGTACTTC. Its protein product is CASTPDRGTYEQYF. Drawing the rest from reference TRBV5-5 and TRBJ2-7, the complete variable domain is DAGVTQSPTHLIKTRGQQVTLRCSPISGHKSVSWYQQVLGQGPQFIFQYYEKEERGRGNFPDRFSARQFPNYSSELNVNALLLGDSALYLCASTPDRGTYEQYFGPGTRLTVT.

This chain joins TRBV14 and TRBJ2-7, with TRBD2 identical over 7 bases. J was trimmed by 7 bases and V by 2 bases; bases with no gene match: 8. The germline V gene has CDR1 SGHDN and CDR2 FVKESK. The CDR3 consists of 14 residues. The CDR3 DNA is TGTGCCAGCAGCCAAAAGCGGGACTCGGGTGAGCAGTACTTC. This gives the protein CASSQKRDSGEQYF.